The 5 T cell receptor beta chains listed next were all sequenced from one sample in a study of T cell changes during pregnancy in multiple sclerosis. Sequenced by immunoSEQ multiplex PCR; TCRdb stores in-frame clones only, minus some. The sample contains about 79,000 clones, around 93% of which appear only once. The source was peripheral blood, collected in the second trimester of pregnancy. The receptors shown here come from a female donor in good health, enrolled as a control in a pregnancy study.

In DNA, the CDR3 is TGTGCCAGCAGTGAATTTGCAGCACCGGGCACTGAAGCTTTCTTT. Translation: CASSEFAAPGTEAFF. The V and J genes are TRBV25-1 and TRBJ1-1, with no clear D. Germline V gene data show CDR1 as MGHDK and CDR2 as SYGVNS. V shed 1 base and J shed 4 bases, with 13 bases lying between them. The CDR3 has 15 residues.

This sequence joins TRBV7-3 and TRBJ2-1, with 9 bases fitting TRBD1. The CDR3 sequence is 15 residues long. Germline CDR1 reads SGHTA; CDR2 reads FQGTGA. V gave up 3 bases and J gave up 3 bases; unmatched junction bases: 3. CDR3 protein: CASSLGQGNYNEQFF. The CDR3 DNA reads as TGTGCCAGCAGCTTGGGACAGGGAAACTACAATGAGCAGTTCTTC.

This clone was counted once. This CDR3 is CASSQSEDRALSYTF. In DNA form, the CDR3 reads TGTGCCAGCAGCCAATCTGAGGACAGGGCTTTGAGCTACACCTTC. This chain connects TRBV16 to TRBJ1-2, with 8 bases that match TRBD1. CDR1 and CDR2 (germline): KGHSY, FQNENV. The CDR3 length is 15 residues. J lost 9 bases, V lost 0 bases, and 9 bases had no gene match.

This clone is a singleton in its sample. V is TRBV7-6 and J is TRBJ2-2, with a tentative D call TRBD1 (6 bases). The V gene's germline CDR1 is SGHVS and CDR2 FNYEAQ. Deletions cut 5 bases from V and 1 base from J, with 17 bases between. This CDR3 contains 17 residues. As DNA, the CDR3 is TGTGCCAGCAGCCGAGGAACCGGGACAAGGAACACCGGGGAGCTGTTTTTT. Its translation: CASSRGTGTRNTGELFF. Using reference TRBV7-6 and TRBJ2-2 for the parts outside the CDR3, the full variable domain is GAGVSQSPRYKVTKRGQDVALRCDPISGHVSLYWYRQALGQGPEFLTYFNYEAQQDKSGLPNDRFSAERPEGSISTLTIQRTEQRDSAMYRCASSRGTGTRNTGELFFGEGSRLTVL.

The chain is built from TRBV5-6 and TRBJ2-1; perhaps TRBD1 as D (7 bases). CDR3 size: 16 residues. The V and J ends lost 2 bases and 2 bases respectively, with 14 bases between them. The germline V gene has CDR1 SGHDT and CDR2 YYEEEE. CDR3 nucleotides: TGTGCCAGCAGCTTAAGACAGGGAGGTGCCTACAATGAGCAGTTCTTC. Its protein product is CASSLRQGGAYNEQFF.